A single sample is the source of the 22 T cell receptor beta chains below, sequenced in a study of T cells after yellow fever vaccination. TCRdb reanalysed the 5' RACE reads using MiXCR and keeps one entry per CDR3 protein. The sample has 340,000 or so distinct CDR3 sequences; around an eighth are singletons. Sample: CD4+ T cells sorted from PBMCs, taken 15 days after the yellow fever booster vaccination. Receptors originate from a man aged 18-30 years who received the YFV17D yellow fever vaccine.

This clonotype was seen a handful of times. The V call is TRBV18, the J call TRBJ1-1; D uncertain. The V gene lost 5 bases and the J gene lost 0 bases, with 7 bases spanning the gap. The germline V gene has CDR1 KGHSH and CDR2 LQKENI. This CDR3 is 13 amino acids long. The chain's CDR3 is CASSSDMNTEAFF. The CDR3 DNA sequence: TGTGCCAGCTCATCTGATATGAACACTGAAGCTTTCTTT.

This clonotype was counted only a few times. This sequence joins TRBV4-3 and TRBJ2-3; no firm D call. V lost 0 bases and J lost 0, with 10 bases in between. The CDR3 is 16 residues long. Germline values: CDR1 LGHNA, CDR2 YSLEER. The CDR3 protein is CASSQDLGYSTDTQYF. CDR3 bases: TGCGCCAGCAGCCAAGATCTAGGCTATAGCACAGATACGCAGTATTTT.

The chain employs TRBV7-2 and TRBJ2-5; D is possibly TRBD1 (5 bases). CDR1 and CDR2 from the germline V gene are SGHTA and FQGNSA. The CDR3 has 14 amino acids. Trimming removed 6 bases from V and 1 base from J, with 12 bases in between. The CDR3: CASSTGRSQETQYF. CDR3 nucleotide sequence: TGTGCCAGCAGTACAGGAAGGAGCCAAGAGACCCAGTACTTC.

J is TRBJ2-3 and V is TRBV7-6; 7 nucleotides match TRBD2. The V segment lost 5 bases and the J segment 4 bases; nucleotides outside the gene matches: 9. CDR1 is SGHVS and CDR2 is FNYEAQ in the germline V gene. The CDR3 has 15 residues. The CDR3 DNA reads TGTGCCAGCAGCCCTCGGGCTAGCGGACCAGATACGCAGTATTTT. This gives the protein CASSPRASGPDTQYF.

This chain joins TRBV11-3 and TRBJ2-5; 7 bases fit TRBD2. CDR1 SGHNT and CDR2 YENEEA come from the germline V gene. CDR3 length equals 17 residues. The V and J ends lost 4 bases and 3 bases, in that order; junction bases with no gene match: 14. CDR3 loop: CASSSPPVPGGKETQYF. The CDR3 nucleotides are TGTGCCAGCAGCTCTCCCCCGGTCCCGGGAGGTAAAGAGACCCAGTACTTC. Variable domain in full (rest from reference TRBV11-3 and TRBJ2-5): EAGVVQSPRYKIIEKKQPVAFWCNPISGHNTLYWYLQNLGQGPELLIRYENEEAVDDSQLPKDRFSAERLKGVDSTLKIQPAELGDSAVYLCASSSPPVPGGKETQYFGPGTRLLVL.

A few counts support this clonotype. V and J are TRBV5-1 and TRBJ2-1; 8 nucleotides line up with TRBD2. V lost 1 base and J lost 1; bases outside the gene matches: 13. Germline values: CDR1 SGHRS, CDR2 YFSETQ. The CDR3 is 19 amino acids. The CDR3 reads CASSLTPTGGTGSYNEQFF. The CDR3 nucleotides read TGCGCCAGCAGCTTGACCCCGACGGGGGGGACGGGGTCCTACAATGAGCAGTTCTTC.

In its sample, this clonotype was seen many times. The rearrangement links TRBV6-5 to TRBJ2-1; 7 positions match TRBD1. Germline values: CDR1 MNHEY, CDR2 SVGAGI. V shed 2 bases, J shed 3 bases, and the junction held 4 bases outside the gene matches. CDR3 length equals 15 residues. The CDR3 DNA reads TGTGCCAGCAGTTACGAGACAGGGTTCTACAATGAGCAGTTCTTC. It codes for CASSYETGFYNEQFF.

This clonotype was seen only a few times. The J gene is TRBJ1-2, the V gene TRBV27; possible D gene TRBD1, 6 bases. V shed 6 bases and J shed 3 bases, with 17 bases lying between them. Germline loops: CDR1 MNHEY, CDR2 SMNVEV (reference sequence). CDR3 length: 15 amino acids. CDR3 region: CASSPTGAVHYGYTF. The CDR3 coding sequence is TGTGCCAGCAGCCCGACGGGGGCGGTTCACTATGGCTACACCTTC.

This clonotype occurred a few times. This sequence joins TRBV7-9 and TRBJ2-3, with 7 bases identical to TRBD2. The germline gives CDR1 SEHNR, CDR2 FQNEAQ (reference sequence). Trimming took 1 base from V and 1 from J; bases not matched to a gene: 5. CDR3 length: 16 amino acids. The CDR3 here is CASSLDRLAGTDTQYF. In DNA, the CDR3 is TGTGCCAGCAGCTTAGATCGTCTAGCGGGCACAGATACGCAGTATTTT. Supplemented by reference TRBV7-9 and TRBJ2-3, the full variable domain reads DTGVSQNPRHKITKRGQNVTFRCDPISEHNRLYWYRQTLGQGPEFLTYFQNEAQLEKSRLLSDRFSAERPKGSFSTLEIQRTEQGDSAMYLCASSLDRLAGTDTQYFGPGTRLTVL.

This clonotype was observed many times. V is TRBV21-1 and J is TRBJ2-4. TRBV21-1 corresponds to a pseudogene. This CDR3 region has 16 residues. The chain's CDR3 is CASSKGKLLAKNIQYF. As DNA, the CDR3 is TGTGCCAGCAGCAAGGGGAAGTTACTAGCCAAAAACATTCAGTACTTC.

This clonotype was counted between two and nine times. The V and J genes are TRBV20-1 and TRBJ2-3, with 8 bases fitting TRBD1. The CDR3 extends over 14 amino acids. Losses at the gene ends were 4 bases for V and 2 bases for J; bases not matched to a gene: 5. Looked up from germline, CDR1 is DFQATT and CDR2 is SNEGSKA (reference sequence). The CDR3 loop is CSATQGDYTDTQYF. The CDR3 nucleotides are TGCAGTGCTACACAGGGGGATTACACAGATACGCAGTATTTT.

The chain is built from TRBV27 and TRBJ2-7; 9 bases match TRBD1. Germline V CDR1 and CDR2: MNHEY, SMNVEV (reference sequence). J was trimmed by 6 bases and V by 6 bases; bases with no gene match: 3. The CDR3 totals 12 residues. The CDR3 coding sequence is TGTGCCAGCAGCAACAGGGGGCTCGAGCAGTACTTC. It is translated as CASSNRGLEQYF.

This clonotype was counted only a few times. The chain links TRBV6-5 to TRBJ2-7, with unresolved D. Deletions cut 0 bases from V and 3 bases from J, with 12 bases between. CDR1 and CDR2 (germline): MNHEY, SVGAGI. The CDR3 extends over 15 amino acids. For the CDR3, the DNA is TGTGCCAGCAGTTACTCGGCAGGTTATGGCTACGAGCAGTACGTC. Encoded protein: CASSYSAGYGYEQYV.

This chain joins TRBV12-3 or TRBV12-4 and TRBJ1-4; unclear D gene. There are 16 residues in the CDR3. Trimming took off 3 bases at V and 8 bases at J, with 19 bases between the two ends. The CDR3 loop is CASSFFLGGVREKLFF. CDR3 coding DNA: TGTGCCAGCAGTTTTTTCCTAGGTGGGGTTAGAGAAAAACTGTTTTTT.

This clonotype has ten or more counts. The J gene is TRBJ2-7, the V gene TRBV6-2 or TRBV6-3; TRBD2 matches 7 bases. The V segment lost 6 bases and the J segment 2 bases; nucleotides outside the gene matches: 4. The CDR3 is 13 residues long. Germline CDR1 and CDR2: MNHEY and SVGEGT. The chain's CDR3 is CASSSGTTYEQYF. CDR3 coding DNA: TGTGCCAGCAGCTCCGGGACTACCTACGAGCAGTACTTC.

The chain has TRBV29-1 and TRBJ2-3; no clear D. The CDR3 runs 10 residues. The germline V gene has CDR1 SQVTM and CDR2 ANQGSEA. Trimming pared 7 bases from V and 5 bases from J, leaving 7 bases between. CDR3 protein: CSGGEDTQYF. The CDR3 region has the DNA TGCAGCGGGGGTGAAGATACGCAGTATTTT.

This clonotype was seen a handful of times. This chain uses TRBV7-2 with TRBJ2-2; D possibly uses TRBD1 or TRBD2 (5 bases each). V was cut by 5 bases and J by 8 bases, with 15 bases left in between. The CDR3 is 14 residues long. CDR1 and CDR2 from the germline V gene are SGHTA and FQGNSA. The CDR3 spells CASSLQGVMGELFF. CDR3 coding DNA: TGTGCCAGCAGCCTCCAGGGAGTAATGGGGGAGCTGTTTTTT.

J is TRBJ2-5 and V is TRBV7-9, with D possibly TRBD2 on 5 matching bases. Per the germline V gene, CDR1 is SEHNR and CDR2 is FQNEAQ (reference sequence). The CDR3 loop spans 13 amino acids. V lost 5 bases and J lost 1, with 8 bases in between. CDR3 in amino acids: CASSTRGQETQYF. The CDR3 region has the DNA TGTGCCAGCAGCACCCGGGGCCAAGAGACCCAGTACTTC.

This clonotype was detected a few times. This chain joins TRBV7-2 and TRBJ1-2; perhaps TRBD1 as D (5 bases). The CDR3 runs to 13 residues. Between the trimmed V and J ends, which lost 0 bases and 8 bases, there was a span of 10 bases. CDR1 and CDR2 (germline): SGHTA, FQGNSA. CDR3 nucleotide sequence: TGTGCCAGCAGCTTAGCAGGGGCGGCCGGCTACACCTTC. Translating it yields CASSLAGAAGYTF.

This clonotype appeared a few times. The V call is TRBV7-8, the J call TRBJ1-1; the D is unclear. Germline V CDR1 and CDR2: SGHVS, FQNEAQ. V lost 6 bases, J lost 5 bases, and 19 bases lay in between. The CDR3 spans 15 residues. The CDR3: CASSPKGRDWTEAFF. DNA of the CDR3: TGTGCCAGCAGTCCCAAGGGCAGAGATTGGACTGAAGCTTTCTTT.

This clonotype has at least ten counts. In nucleotides, the CDR3 is TGTGCCAGCAGCGAAGGACAGAGAAACACCATATATTTT. Translated: CASSEGQRNTIYF. The V and J genes are TRBV12-3 or TRBV12-4 and TRBJ1-3, with D perhaps TRBD1 (6 bases). V lost 6 bases and J 5 bases, leaving 11 bases between the germline ends. The CDR3 spans 13 residues.

This clonotype was seen a handful of times. J is TRBJ2-1 and V is TRBV20-1; 8 nucleotides line up with TRBD1. V dropped 3 bases and J dropped 9; count of bases not matched to a gene: 7. In germline, CDR1 is DFQATT, CDR2 SNEGSKA (reference sequence). CDR3 length: 13 residues. CDR3 amino acids: CSARKAGGSEQFF. In DNA form, the CDR3 reads TGCAGTGCTAGGAAGGCAGGGGGCAGTGAGCAGTTCTTC.